Below, 4 T cell receptor beta chains from the same sample are listed, as sequenced in a study of cytomegalovirus exposure and HLA in healthy donors. Vbeta (60) and Jbeta (13) primers were used in the PCR. Measured with immunoSEQ multiplex PCR; TCRdb has only the in-frame clones, and not every one. The sample has approximately 90,000 clones; approximately 7.7% are singletons. The sample was PBMCs. These TCRs come from a man aged 45-65 years in good health and CMV-seronegative.

This clone was counted between two and nine times. The gene calls are TRBV7-3 and TRBJ2-1; no firm D call. Trimming stripped 5 bases from V and 0 bases from J, with 14 bases between. This CDR3 region has 16 residues. Germline CDR1 SGHTA, CDR2 FQGTGA. The CDR3 coding sequence is TGTGCCAGCAGCCCTAGAGACTTCCACTCCTACAATGAGCAGTTCTTC. Encoded protein: CASSPRDFHSYNEQFF.

This clone was counted a few times. The rearrangement joins TRBV5-1 to TRBJ2-7; no clear D gene. V gave up 3 bases and J gave up 3 bases, with 10 bases separating them. The CDR3 totals 13 residues. CDR1 and CDR2 from the germline V gene are SGHRS and YFSETQ. The CDR3 DNA reads TGCGCCAGCAGCTCCTATGCCGGCTACGAGCAGTACTTC. It codes for CASSSYAGYEQYF. The complete variable domain, with remaining parts taken from reference TRBV5-1 and TRBJ2-7, reads KAGVTQTPRYLIKTRGQQVTLSCSPISGHRSVSWYQQTPGQGLQFLFEYFSETQRNKGNFPGRFSGRQFSNSRSEMNVSTLELGDSALYLCASSSYAGYEQYFGPGTRLTVT.

The V call is TRBV27, the J call TRBJ1-2; TRBD1 might be the D (5 bases). V was shortened by 5 bases and J by 4 bases, with 23 bases between the two germline ends. From germline, CDR1 is MNHEY and CDR2 SMNVEV (reference sequence). This CDR3 is built from 17 residues. The CDR3 bases are TGTGCCAGCAGTCTAACAGGTTTAGTGACCTCATTCTATGGCTACACCTTC. Translated, it gives CASSLTGLVTSFYGYTF.

This chain links TRBV7-3 with TRBJ2-1; no firm D call. The CDR3 covers 13 residues. Germline V gene lookup returns CDR1 SGHTA and CDR2 FQGTGA. V was trimmed by 5 bases and J by 9 bases, leaving 14 bases between them. Here the CDR3 reads CASSLETLTEQFF. Here the CDR3 DNA reads TGTGCCAGCAGCCTGGAGACTCTTACTGAGCAGTTCTTC. The complete variable domain, with remaining parts taken from reference TRBV7-3 and TRBJ2-1, reads GAGVSQTPSNKVTEKGKYVELRCDPISGHTALYWYRQSLGQGPEFLIYFQGTGAADDSGLPNDRFFAVRPEGSVSTLKIQRTERGDSAVYLCASSLETLTEQFFGPGTRLTVL.